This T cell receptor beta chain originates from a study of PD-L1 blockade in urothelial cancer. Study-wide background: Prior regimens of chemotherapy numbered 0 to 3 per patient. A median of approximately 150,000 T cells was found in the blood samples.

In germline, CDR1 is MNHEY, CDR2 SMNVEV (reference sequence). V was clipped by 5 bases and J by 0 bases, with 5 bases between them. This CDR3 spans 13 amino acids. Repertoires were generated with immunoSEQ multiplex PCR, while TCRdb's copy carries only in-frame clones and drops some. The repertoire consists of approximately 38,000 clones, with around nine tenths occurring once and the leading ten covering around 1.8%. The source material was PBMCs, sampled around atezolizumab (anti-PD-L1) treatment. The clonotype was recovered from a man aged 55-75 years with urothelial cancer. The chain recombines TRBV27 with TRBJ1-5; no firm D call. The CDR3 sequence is CASSINSNQPQHF. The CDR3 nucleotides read TGTGCCAGCAGTATCAATAGCAATCAGCCCCAGCATTTT.